Listed below are T cell receptor beta chains from one sample, sequenced in a study of shared clonotypes between healthy human individuals. TCRdb's table, derived via immunoSEQ multiplex PCR, lists solely in-frame clones and lacks some. This sample has 650,000 to 800,000 clones, with over 55% found just once. The specimen sequenced was memory CD4+ T cells sorted from blood. These receptors originate from a woman in her twenties or thirties in good health. The CDR3 runs from the conserved cysteine through the conserved F or W. A D gene is named only where the DNA matches it firmly. Expanded clones are given a class, and other clones once, few, many or no size at all.

d_call: TRBD2
clone_size: .
v_call: TRBV10-3
j_call: TRBJ2-3
cdr3_aa: CAISEPTSGVLDTQYF
cdr3_nt: TGTGCCATCAGTGAGCCGACTAGCGGGGTTTTAGATACGCAGTATTTT

d_call: .
clone_size: few
v_call: TRBV11-2
j_call: TRBJ2-1
cdr3_aa: CASSSRRQGLSYNEQFF
cdr3_nt: TGTGCCAGCAGCTCTCGTCGACAGGGACTATCCTACAATGAGCAGTTCTTC

d_call: .
clone_size: .
v_call: TRBV2
j_call: TRBJ1-1
cdr3_aa: CASSEAPSSYAEAFF
cdr3_nt: TGTGCCAGCAGTGAAGCGCCCTCTTCCTACGCTGAAGCTTTCTTT

d_call: .
clone_size: .
v_call: TRBV4-2
j_call: TRBJ2-1
cdr3_aa: CASSQEGGGEQFF
cdr3_nt: TGTGCCAGCAGCCAAGAGGGGGGCGGTGAGCAGTTCTTC

d_call: TRBD1
clone_size: .
v_call: TRBV6-5
j_call: TRBJ1-3
cdr3_aa: CASSAGGAGGNTIYF
cdr3_nt: TGTGCCAGCAGTGCAGGGGGCGCGGGAGGAAACACCATATATTTT

d_call: .
clone_size: .
v_call: TRBV15
j_call: TRBJ1-2
cdr3_aa: CATSRVHSTNYGYTF
cdr3_nt: TGTGCCACCAGCAGAGTTCACAGCACTAACTATGGCTACACCTTC

d_call: .
clone_size: .
v_call: TRBV28
j_call: TRBJ1-1
cdr3_aa: CASSLGGMNTEAFF
cdr3_nt: TGTGCCAGCAGTTTAGGCGGTATGAACACTGAAGCTTTCTTT

d_call: TRBD1
clone_size: .
v_call: TRBV19
j_call: TRBJ1-2
cdr3_aa: CASSMGQGGYGYTF
cdr3_nt: TGTGCCAGTAGTATGGGACAGGGAGGCTATGGCTACACCTTC

d_call: .
clone_size: .
v_call: TRBV6-1
j_call: TRBJ1-5
cdr3_aa: CATFLRGSHQPQHF
cdr3_nt: TGTGCCACCTTTCTAAGGGGTTCCCACCAGCCCCAGCATTTT

d_call: TRBD2
clone_size: .
v_call: TRBV28
j_call: TRBJ2-7
cdr3_aa: CATMGLAGAYEQYF
cdr3_nt: TGTGCCACCATGGGACTAGCGGGAGCCTACGAGCAGTACTTC

d_call: .
clone_size: .
v_call: TRBV28
j_call: TRBJ1-1
cdr3_aa: CASSSVTDGNTEAFF
cdr3_nt: TGTGCCAGCAGTTCTGTGACGGACGGAAACACTGAAGCTTTCTTT

d_call: .
clone_size: .
v_call: TRBV28
j_call: TRBJ2-5
cdr3_aa: CASSSRGWETQYF
cdr3_nt: TGTGCCAGCAGTTCGAGGGGGTGGGAGACCCAGTACTTC

d_call: .
clone_size: .
v_call: TRBV5-1
j_call: TRBJ2-7
cdr3_aa: CASSLGRTYEQYF
cdr3_nt: TGCGCCAGCAGCTTAGGCAGGACCTACGAGCAGTACTTC

d_call: .
clone_size: .
v_call: TRBV19
j_call: TRBJ1-5
cdr3_aa: CASSWQGPQPQHF
cdr3_nt: TGTGCCAGTAGTTGGCAGGGACCTCAGCCCCAGCATTTT

d_call: .
clone_size: many
v_call: TRBV28
j_call: TRBJ1-5
cdr3_aa: CASRPPGDPQHF
cdr3_nt: TGTGCCAGCAGACCTCCGGGCGACCCCCAGCATTTT

d_call: .
clone_size: .
v_call: TRBV5-8
j_call: TRBJ1-4
cdr3_aa: CASSPYGEKLFF
cdr3_nt: TGTGCCAGCAGCCCGTACGGAGAAAAACTGTTTTTT

d_call: .
clone_size: .
v_call: TRBV19
j_call: TRBJ2-3
cdr3_aa: CASSDTRIEYTDTQYF
cdr3_nt: TGTGCCAGTAGTGACACCAGGATCGAATACACAGATACGCAGTATTTT

d_call: .
clone_size: .
v_call: TRBV28
j_call: TRBJ1-4
cdr3_aa: CASSLGSSGDEKLFF
cdr3_nt: TGTGCCAGCAGTTTGGGTTCCTCTGGAGACGAAAAACTGTTTTTT

d_call: .
clone_size: once
v_call: TRBV5-8
j_call: TRBJ2-2
cdr3_aa: CASSPETTILGAPTGELFF
cdr3_nt: TGTGCCAGCAGCCCGGAAACTACGATCTTGGGCGCGCCCACCGGGGAGCTGTTTTTT

d_call: .
clone_size: few
v_call: TRBV6-4
j_call: TRBJ2-3
cdr3_aa: CASSEGTAPTDTQYF
cdr3_nt: TGTGCCAGCAGTGAGGGGACTGCGCCGACAGATACGCAGTATTTT

d_call: .
clone_size: once
v_call: TRBV10-3
j_call: TRBJ2-1
cdr3_aa: CAISERGGPYNEQFF
cdr3_nt: TGTGCCATCAGTGAGAGGGGGGGACCCTACAATGAGCAGTTCTTC

d_call: TRBD2
clone_size: .
v_call: TRBV7-9
j_call: TRBJ2-3
cdr3_aa: CASGLATDTQYF
cdr3_nt: TGTGCCAGCGGACTAGCCACAGATACGCAGTATTTT

d_call: .
clone_size: .
v_call: TRBV25-1
j_call: TRBJ2-3
cdr3_aa: CASSPQDTQYF
cdr3_nt: TGTGCCAGCAGTCCGCAAGATACGCAGTATTTT

d_call: TRBD2
clone_size: .
v_call: TRBV7-2
j_call: TRBJ2-1
cdr3_aa: CASSNGLAGSNEQFF
cdr3_nt: TGTGCCAGCAGCAACGGACTAGCGGGGTCGAATGAGCAGTTCTTC

d_call: .
clone_size: .
v_call: TRBV11-3
j_call: TRBJ1-1
cdr3_aa: CASSAAGRGRGNTEAFF
cdr3_nt: TGTGCCAGCAGCGCCGCGGGTCGGGGGCGTGGGAACACTGAAGCTTTCTTT

d_call: .
clone_size: .
v_call: TRBV18
j_call: TRBJ2-2
cdr3_aa: CASSPLPETSKRNRGELFF
cdr3_nt: TGTGCCAGCTCACCACTCCCCGAGACATCTAAAAGAAACAGGGGGGAGCTGTTTTTT

d_call: TRBD1
clone_size: .
v_call: TRBV11-3
j_call: TRBJ1-1
cdr3_aa: CASSFGQGGYTEAFF
cdr3_nt: TGTGCCAGCAGCTTTGGCCAGGGGGGTTACACTGAAGCTTTCTTT